This is a list of T cell receptor beta chains from one sample in a study of shared T cell receptors in the human thymus. Sequenced by immunoSEQ multiplex PCR; TCRdb stores in-frame clones only, minus some. The table shows over 650,000 clones, with around 87% occurring only once. The sample also formed part of further work on human thymus T cells.

Sample: thymocytes. Source of these receptors: a boy less than two years old with a congenital heart defect. CDR3s leave out the opening cysteine and the closing phenylalanine or tryptophan. Clone size is not always given. Where it is, it says once, few, many or a class for expanded clones.

j_call | clone_size | v_call | cdr3_aa
TRBJ2-1 | - | TRBV30 | AWRVCGTGLLGQF
TRBJ2-1 | - | TRBV2 | ASSEADSTPLNEQF
TRBJ1-2 | - | TRBV4-3 | ASSQDWGVEGYT
TRBJ1-1 | once | TRBV5-6 | ASSFSNRVNTEAF
TRBJ2-2 | once | TRBV28 | ASSTRQGLAGELF
TRBJ2-3 | - | TRBV5-1 | ASSLTPRTSTDTQY
TRBJ1-2 | - | TRBV5-1 | ASSSQPDRLGGYT
TRBJ2-1 | - | TRBV27 | ASSFYAGLNNEQF
TRBJ2-4 | once | TRBV13 | ASSSIGGRDKNIQY
TRBJ1-2 | - | TRBV15 | ATRALIKQGSHYGYT
TRBJ1-6 | - | TRBV18 | ASSPVGLGSPLH
TRBJ1-4 | - | TRBV5-4 | ASSSHRDINEKLF
TRBJ2-3 | - | TRBV10-3 | AISEKLNLAGGTDTQY
TRBJ2-6 | - | TRBV2 | ASSPTTSGRGGANVLT
TRBJ1-4 | - | TRBV6-5 | ASSYSAPGVNEKLF
TRBJ2-1 | - | TRBV7-9 | ASSTRGTSGDNEQF
TRBJ2-7 | - | TRBV28 | ASTPVEQGFRYEQY
TRBJ2-2 | - | TRBV2 | ASSVSNGQGNTGELF
TRBJ1-2 | - | TRBV7-2 | ASRPDTNYGYT
TRBJ1-1 | - | TRBV5-1 | ASSFGQINTEAF